The 20 T cell receptor beta chains below all came from one sample that was sequenced in a study of OX40 agonist ivuxolimab in advanced cancers. Clones were read by immunoSEQ multiplex PCR, and TCRdb kept only the in-frame ones, dropping some. Here the sample spans 30,000 to 40,000 clones, 80% to 90% being singletons. Specimen: CD4+ or CD8+ T cells sorted from blood, collected in a trial of the OX40 agonist ivuxolimab. The receptors were gathered from an adult with an advanced solid tumor such as melanoma, head and neck, liver or kidney cancer.

This sequence joins TRBV2 and TRBJ1-4, with 7 bases lining up with TRBD1. V was pared by 7 bases and J by 3 bases, with 5 bases of the junction left unmatched. Germline values: CDR1 SNHLY, CDR2 FYNNEI. This CDR3 contains 14 residues. The CDR3 protein is CASKGGTANEKLFF. In DNA form, the CDR3 reads TGTGCCAGCAAGGGGGGGACAGCTAATGAAAAACTGTTTTTT.

Worth noting for this clone: Compared with germline, one end of the junction differs, possibly owing to a read error. This chain uses TRBV2 with TRBJ2-7; 10 bases are shared with TRBD2. The CDR3 extends over 14 amino acids. Germline values: CDR1 SNHLY, CDR2 FYNNEI. CDR3 DNA: TGTGCCAGCAGTGATATCCTAGCGGGAGCGCCCCCTAACTTC. This codes for CASSDILAGAPPNF.

V is TRBV7-9 and J is TRBJ2-7; D is possibly TRBD1 (5 bases). The V and J ends lost 1 base and 6 bases respectively, with 13 bases between them. CDR1 SEHNR and CDR2 FQNEAQ come from the germline V gene (reference sequence). The CDR3 contains 14 residues. The CDR3 protein is CASSLVGQGSEQYF. In DNA, the CDR3 is TGTGCCAGCAGCTTAGTAGGGCAGGGAAGCGAGCAGTACTTC.

The chain carries TRBV29-1 and TRBJ2-1; TRBD1 is a possible D gene (5 bases). Germline CDR1 is SQVTM and CDR2 is ANQGSEA. V was trimmed by 4 bases and J by 0 bases, leaving 7 bases between them. The length of the CDR3 is 13 residues. The CDR3 loop is CSVVGDSYNEQFF. The CDR3 DNA reads TGCAGCGTTGTAGGGGACTCCTACAATGAGCAGTTCTTC.

The V call is TRBV6-6, the J call TRBJ2-1, with 10 bases fitting TRBD1. This CDR3 has 13 amino acids. Germline lookup yields CDR1 MNHNY and CDR2 SVGAGI (reference sequence). The V segment lost 10 bases and the J segment 4 bases; nucleotides outside the gene matches: 4. CDR3 amino acids: CANRDRGYNEQFF. CDR3 sequence (DNA): TGTGCCAACCGGGACAGGGGTTACAATGAGCAGTTCTTC.

This clone was counted a few times. V and J are TRBV2 and TRBJ2-2, with D perhaps TRBD2 (5 bases). The length of the CDR3 is 14 residues. V dropped 7 bases and J dropped 0 bases, with 9 bases sitting between them. The germline CDR1 and CDR2 sequences are SNHLY and FYNNEI. For the CDR3, the DNA is TGTGCCAGCAAGACGGGGACGAACACCGGGGAGCTGTTTTTT. Protein: CASKTGTNTGELFF.

The rearrangement joins TRBV27 to TRBJ1-4, with D possibly being TRBD1 (5 bases). Germline V gives CDR1 MNHEY, CDR2 SMNVEV (reference sequence). This CDR3 comprises 13 residues. V dropped 3 bases and J dropped 5 bases, with 7 bases sitting between them. CDR3 DNA: TGTGCCAGCAGTTTCGGGACGAATGAAAAACTGTTTTTT. Translation gives CASSFGTNEKLFF.

The chain has TRBV6-5 and TRBJ2-7, with 8 bases identical to TRBD1. CDR1 and CDR2 from the germline V gene are MNHEY and SVGAGI. The CDR3 contains 15 residues. Trimming cost V 0 bases and J 5 bases; bases outside gene matches: 6. The CDR3 bases are TGTGCCAGCAGTTACTCCAGGGGGCGCGGCGACGAGCAGTACTTC. This encodes CASSYSRGRGDEQYF.

The chain recombines TRBV5-1 with TRBJ1-4, with 7 bases that match TRBD1. Germline values: CDR1 SGHRS, CDR2 YFSETQ. J gave up 0 bases and V 1 base, and 18 bases lay outside the gene matches. The CDR3 loop spans 21 amino acids. CDR3 DNA sequence: TGCGCCAGCAGCTTGAGGTCATTTCCGGGACAGCGCAAGTCAACTAATGAAAAACTGTTTTTT. Residues: CASSLRSFPGQRKSTNEKLFF.

The chain recombines TRBV18 with TRBJ1-1; possible D gene TRBD1, 5 bases. The V and J ends lost 3 bases and 4 bases respectively, with 12 bases between them. The CDR3 length is 14 residues. Germline V gene sequence: CDR1 KGHSH, CDR2 LQKENI. The CDR3 DNA sequence: TGTGCCAGCTCACCGCGCCAGGGTACCACTGAAGCTTTCTTT. Translated: CASSPRQGTTEAFF.

This clone is a singleton in its sample. The V gene is TRBV7-2, the J gene TRBJ2-7; D is perhaps TRBD1 (5 bases). The CDR3 totals 14 residues. CDR1 SGHTA and CDR2 FQGNSA come from the germline V gene. V shed 5 bases and J shed 0 bases, with 11 bases lying between them. The DNA of the CDR3 is TGTGCCAGCAGCCCAGGGTCCAGCTCCTACGAGCAGTACTTC. Its protein product is CASSPGSSSYEQYF.

The chain joins TRBV2 to TRBJ2-3; 12 nucleotides line up with TRBD1. Trimming removed 5 bases from V and 1 base from J; junction bases left unmatched: 10. The germline V gene encodes CDR1 SNHLY and CDR2 FYNNEI. The CDR3 is made up of 18 amino acids. CDR3 nucleotides: TGTGCCAGCAGTCGGGACAGGGGGCATGGAACAGGCACAGATACGCAGTATTTT. Encoded protein: CASSRDRGHGTGTDTQYF.

This chain joins TRBV11-2 and TRBJ2-1; D possibly corresponds to TRBD2 (5 bases). CDR3 length: 16 residues. The V end lost 5 bases, the J end lost 5 bases, and 19 bases lay between the germline ends. CDR1 and CDR2 from the germline V gene are SGHAT and FQNNGV. CDR3 DNA sequence: TGTGCCAGCAGCGTATCTGTGGGAGAGCCGAACAATGAGCAGTTCTTC. Amino acids: CASSVSVGEPNNEQFF.

V and J are TRBV18 and TRBJ2-7; TRBD1 matches 8 bases. This CDR3 contains 13 residues. Germline CDR1 and CDR2: KGHSH and LQKENI. Losses at the gene ends were 8 bases for V and 5 bases for J; bases not matched to a gene: 8. The CDR3 nucleotides are TGTGCCAGCACCCGACAGGGGTCTAACGAGCAGTACTTC. This gives the protein CASTRQGSNEQYF. The full variable domain, rest sourced from reference TRBV18 and TRBJ2-7, is NAGVMQNPRHLVRRRGQEARLRCSPMKGHSHVYWYRQLPEEGLKFMVYLQKENIIDESGMPKERFSAEFPKEGPSILRIQQVVRGDSAAYFCASTRQGSNEQYFGPGTRLTVT.

The rearrangement links TRBV5-1 to TRBJ2-1, with D perhaps matching TRBD1 (5 bases). CDR3 size: 16 residues. The ends were cut back, 0 bases at V and 2 bases at J, with 12 bases in the middle. Germline loops: CDR1 SGHRS, CDR2 YFSETQ. The CDR3 sequence: CASSLGTGGPYNEQFF. The CDR3 DNA is TGCGCCAGCAGCTTGGGCACAGGTGGACCCTACAATGAGCAGTTCTTC.

The chain employs TRBV6-1 and TRBJ2-3; D is undetermined. Germline CDR1 is MNHNS and CDR2 is SASEGT. The CDR3 totals 13 residues. V was shortened by 4 bases and J by 5 bases, with 10 bases between the two germline ends. The CDR3 DNA reads TGTGCCAGCAGTGCACTGACCAGAGATACGCAGTATTTT. As protein: CASSALTRDTQYF.

The chain has TRBV5-4 and TRBJ1-1; D ambiguous. CDR3 size: 15 residues. The V gene lost 0 bases and the J gene lost 0 bases, with 9 bases spanning the gap. CDR1 is SGHNT, CDR2 YYREEE, per germline (reference sequence). CDR3: CASSLDIQMNTEAFF. The DNA for the CDR3 is TGTGCCAGCAGCTTGGATATACAAATGAACACTGAAGCTTTCTTT.

The chain has TRBV18 and TRBJ1-5; D gene unclear. In germline, CDR1 is KGHSH, CDR2 LQKENI. This CDR3 has 12 residues. V was clipped by 3 bases and J by 1 base, with 1 base between them. DNA of the CDR3: TGTGCCAGCTCACCGAGCAATCAGCCCCAGCATTTT. It translates to CASSPSNQPQHF. The complete variable domain, with remaining parts taken from reference TRBV18 and TRBJ1-5, reads NAGVMQNPRHLVRRRGQEARLRCSPMKGHSHVYWYRQLPEEGLKFMVYLQKENIIDESGMPKERFSAEFPKEGPSILRIQQVVRGDSAAYFCASSPSNQPQHFGDGTRLSIL.

The rearrangement links TRBV28 to TRBJ2-7, with 8 bases lining up with TRBD2. V was pared by 2 bases and J by 3 bases, with 6 bases of the junction left unmatched. The germline CDR1 and CDR2 sequences are MDHEN and SYDVKM. The CDR3 runs to 15 residues. CDR3 in DNA: TGTGCCAGCAGTTTAACGGGAGGGCCAGTCTACGAGCAGTACTTC. Protein sequence: CASSLTGGPVYEQYF.

The genes are TRBV19 and TRBJ2-7, with 8 positions matching TRBD1. CDR1 is LNHDA, CDR2 SQIVND, per germline (reference sequence). This CDR3 has 13 residues. J lost 7 bases, V lost 3 bases, and 5 bases had no gene match. CDR3 sequence (DNA): TGTGCCAGTAGTATCCGGACAGGGCATGAGCAGTACTTC. It translates to CASSIRTGHEQYF.